These 12 T cell receptor beta chains were all obtained from the same sample, sequenced in a study of post-analysis software for immune sequencing data. Notes on the study in general: Patients carried 4 or 5 TRBV segments more frequently than controls did, and TRBV5-6, TRBV5-1 and TRBV20-1 were among them.

Prepared TCR beta cDNA libraries contained unique molecular identifiers. TCRdb fed the PCR reads into MiXCR, producing one record per CDR3 protein. The sample shows 740,000 or so distinct CDR3 sequences, approximately 50% of them seen only once. Their specific antigens are unknown. The sequenced sample was blood. These receptors were obtained from a girl aged 10 to 17 with multiple sclerosis.

This clonotype has a handful of counts. The chain uses TRBV29-1 and TRBJ2-7, with 10 bases fitting TRBD1. The CDR3 runs to 14 residues. The junction had 6 bases not matched to a gene; V was cut back by 7 bases and J by 0 bases. Germline V gene data show CDR1 as SQVTM and CDR2 as ANQGSEA. The CDR3 bases are TGCAGCGCCGGGGGACAGGGGCACTCCTACGAGCAGTACTTC. Residues: CSAGGQGHSYEQYF.

In DNA form, the CDR3 reads TGTGCCAGCAGAAAGCGGCCCGGACAGGGCGACTACGAGCAGTACTTC. Translating gives CASRKRPGQGDYEQYF. J is TRBJ2-4 and V is TRBV27; 8 bases map to TRBD1. The DNA end lines up better with TRBJ2-7; the J call may be wrong. From germline, CDR1 is MNHEY and CDR2 SMNVEV (reference sequence). The CDR3 has 16 residues.

The gene calls are TRBV2 and TRBJ2-7; 11 bases match TRBD2. The ends lost 8 bases at V and 5 bases at J; junction bases unmatched: 23. Germline assignment: CDR1 SNHLY and CDR2 FYNNEI. This CDR3 has 19 amino acids. DNA for the CDR3: TGTGCCAGCTTTCTAGGGACTAGCGGATACCTTGCTGGACCCGACGAGCAGTACTTC. This codes for CASFLGTSGYLAGPDEQYF.

This chain links TRBV20-1 with TRBJ2-3, with D unclear. The CDR3 is 14 residues long. Looked up from germline, CDR1 is DFQATT and CDR2 is SNEGSKA (reference sequence). V lost 3 bases and J 4 bases, leaving 14 bases between the germline ends. The CDR3 sequence: CSARRKGLADTQYF. CDR3 sequence (DNA): TGCAGTGCTAGGAGGAAGGGATTGGCAGATACGCAGTATTTT.

The chain couples TRBV10-3 to TRBJ2-7; TRBD1 matches at 7 bases. V shed 2 bases, J shed 0 bases, and the junction held 10 bases outside the gene matches. The CDR3 is 17 amino acids. From germline, CDR1 is ENHRY and CDR2 SYGVKD. CDR3 sequence reads: CAISETRQGVSSYEQYF. The CDR3 DNA reads as TGTGCCATCAGTGAGACCCGACAGGGTGTGAGCTCCTACGAGCAGTACTTC.

This clonotype was seen a handful of times. CDR3 nucleotides: TGCGCCAGCAGCCTTAGCGGGAGGGAAGAGACCCAGCATTTT. Encoded protein: CASSLSGREETQHF. The V gene is TRBV5-1, the J gene TRBJ1-5, with D unclear. CDR1 SGHRS and CDR2 YFSETQ come from the germline V gene. V was pared by 4 bases and J by 11 bases, with 19 bases between. This CDR3 spans 14 amino acids. The variable domain in full, completed from reference TRBV5-1 and TRBJ1-5, reads KAGVTQTPRYLIKTRGQQVTLSCSPISGHRSVSWYQQTPGQGLQFLFEYFSETQRNKGNFPGRFSGRQFSNSRSEMNVSTLELGDSALYLCASSLSGREETQHFGDGTRLSIL.

The chain links TRBV5-1 to TRBJ2-5, with 15 bases that match TRBD2. This CDR3 is built from 16 residues. The ends lost 4 bases at V and 5 bases at J; junction bases unmatched: 6. Germline V gene sequence: CDR1 SGHRS, CDR2 YFSETQ. The CDR3 DNA reads as TGCGCCAGCAGCACCGGACTAGCGGGGGGGTCGGAGACCCAGTACTTC. It codes for CASSTGLAGGSETQYF.

This chain links TRBV20-1 with TRBJ2-7; D possibly corresponds to TRBD2 (6 bases). V was cut by 3 bases and J by 4 bases, with 16 bases left in between. The CDR3 runs to 14 residues. CDR1 is DFQATT, CDR2 SNEGSKA, per germline (reference sequence). The CDR3 bases are TGCAGTGCTAGTACTCGGGACTCTCTATACGAGCAGTACTTC. It codes for CSASTRDSLYEQYF.

This clonotype was counted between two and nine times. The rearrangement uses TRBV29-1 and TRBJ1-2; D uncertain. The CDR3 has 14 residues. CDR1 and CDR2 from the germline V gene are SQVTM and ANQGSEA. The ends were cut back, 6 bases at V and 3 bases at J, with 17 bases in the middle. The CDR3 here is CSVLSEARHYGYTF. The CDR3 DNA reads as TGCAGCGTCCTCTCCGAGGCCAGGCACTATGGCTACACCTTC.

In regard to this clonotype: An end of the junction does not agree with germline; a read error may underlie this. Written as DNA, the CDR3 is TGTGCCAGCAGTTCCCGCCGGGTGCCCGGGAACACCGGGGGGCTGTTTTTT. It encodes CASSSRRVPGNTGGLFF. The J gene is TRBJ2-2, the V gene TRBV6-5; D possibly corresponds to TRBD2 (6 bases). This CDR3 has 17 amino acids. Germline V gene data show CDR1 as MNHEY and CDR2 as SVGAGI.

V and J are TRBV5-1 and TRBJ2-4, with 7 bases aligning to TRBD1. Trimming removed 3 bases from V and 0 bases from J; junction bases left unmatched: 12. The CDR3 sequence is 18 residues long. CDR1 SGHRS and CDR2 YFSETQ come from the germline V gene. The CDR3 nucleotides read TGCGCCAGCAGCTCGCGGACAGGCTGGGGATTAGCCAAAAACATTCAGTACTTC. This codes for CASSSRTGWGLAKNIQYF.

This rearrangement joins TRBV25-1 to TRBJ2-7; D gene unclear. The CDR3 loop spans 14 amino acids. Germline loops: CDR1 MGHDK, CDR2 SYGVNS. V lost 6 bases to trimming and J lost 0 bases, with 12 bases between them. The chain's CDR3 is CASREHISSYEQYF. The DNA for the CDR3 is TGTGCCAGCAGGGAACATATTAGCTCCTACGAGCAGTACTTC.